The following is a TCR beta chain sequence with its context. The germline gives CDR1 MNHEY, CDR2 SVGEGT. The CDR3 loop spans 16 amino acids. After removal of 3 bases from V and 4 bases from J, the junction contained 7 bases not matched to a gene. As originally analysed: The authors estimated nucleated cell counts from reference gene primer amplification. Using immunoSEQ multiplex PCR, the repertoire was profiled, and TCRdb retains in-frame clones only, with some absent. The V and J calls and clone size come from that table; D and trimming were worked out from the DNA. Of hundreds of thousands of clones in the sample, approximately 90% were seen once. The data originate from a study of blood T cell repertoires in COVID-19. Across the study: T cells, B-cell-depleted T cells, or PBMCs provided the cDNA or gDNA that served as material.

This chain connects TRBV6-2 or TRBV6-3 to TRBJ2-1; 9 bases agree with TRBD2. This TCR derives from a woman aged 45-59 years with active or convalescent COVID-19. Sequences were obtained from peripheral blood. As DNA, the CDR3 is TGTGCCAGCAGTTATGGGAGCGGGAGGTCTTACAATGAGCAGTTCTTC. Protein: CASSYGSGRSYNEQFF.